This TCR beta chain was identified in a study of T cell responses to AZD1222 COVID-19 vaccine. Assay: immunoSEQ multiplex PCR; the TCRdb copy retains only in-frame clones and omits some. The sample lists over 100,000 clones, roughly nine tenths occurring once. As for this clone: Antigen specificity is unknown.

The study's findings and limits: Donor demographics were predominantly white British with a female majority; clonal diversity may be underestimated. The reported proportion of spike-specific TCRs targeting unmutated variant regions was nearly half. Only six people who got AZD1222 tested seropositive at baseline.

Source: peripheral blood, taken on day 0 of AZD1222 vaccination. The clonotype was recovered from an adult in good health.

The CDR3 sequence is CASSPTTSYEQYF. In DNA form, the CDR3 reads TGTGCCAGCAGTCCGACTACCTCCTACGAGCAGTACTTC. This sequence joins TRBV27 and TRBJ2-7, with D possibly TRBD2 on 5 matching bases. V lost 5 bases, J lost 0 bases, and 8 bases lay in between. There are 13 residues in the CDR3. Germline V gives CDR1 MNHEY, CDR2 SMNVEV (reference sequence).